A selection of T cell receptor beta chains follows, all from one sample in a study of cytomegalovirus exposure and HLA in healthy donors. The table came from immunoSEQ multiplex PCR; TCRdb's copy has only in-frame clones and leaves some out. The sample holds tens of thousands of clones, 80% to 90% seen once. The sequencing sample was made of PBMCs. These receptors originate from a woman younger than 30 in good health and CMV-seropositive. The CDR3 runs from the conserved cysteine through the conserved F or W. A D gene is named only where the DNA matches it firmly. Clone size is shown for a subset of rows, as once, few, many or a class of expanded clone.

v_gene,j_gene,abundance,d_gene,CDR3nt,CDR3aa
TRBV13,TRBJ1-6,.,TRBD1,TGTGCCAGCAGCTTCGGGACAGGGGATTCACCCCTCCACTTT,CASSFGTGDSPLHF
TRBV4-1,TRBJ2-3,.,.,TGCGCCAGCAGCCAAGCGCAGGGGCCCTCCGATACGCAGTATTTT,CASSQAQGPSDTQYF
TRBV5-4,TRBJ1-1,.,TRBD1,TGTGCCAGCAGCTTGGGAAACAGGGGTTCCACTGAAGCTTTCTTT,CASSLGNRGSTEAFF
TRBV6-4,TRBJ2-3,few,TRBD2,TGTGCCAGCAGTGACGAAGCGGGGGGCACAGATACGCAGTATTTT,CASSDEAGGTDTQYF
TRBV7-3,TRBJ2-1,.,TRBD2,TGTGCCAGCAGCTACAAGCGGGGGAGCTCCTACAATGAGCAGTTCTTC,CASSYKRGSSYNEQFF
TRBV5-8,TRBJ1-2,.,.,TGTGCCAGCAGCTTGAGCCCCTGGGGGGGTGCTAGCGGCTACACCTTC,CASSLSPWGGASGYTF
TRBV10-3,TRBJ2-5,.,TRBD2,TGTGCCATCGGAACCGGGACTAGGGTGGAGACCCAGTACTTC,CAIGTGTRVETQYF
TRBV5-6,TRBJ2-1,.,TRBD1,TGTGCCAGCAGCTTGCCCTTACAGGGGGCTTACAATGAGCAGTTCTTC,CASSLPLQGAYNEQFF
TRBV5-1,TRBJ2-3,.,TRBD2,TGCGCCAGCAGCTTGGCCATTGGCGGGGGGGCCGCTAGCACAGATACGCAGTATTTT,CASSLAIGGGAASTDTQYF
TRBV25-1,TRBJ2-2,.,TRBD1,TGTGCCAGTCGCCTTTCGGACAGGGGTAACACCGGGGAGCTGTTTTTT,CASRLSDRGNTGELFF
TRBV6-6,TRBJ1-1,.,.,TGTGCCAGCAGTTACAAGGGACCTGGGGGGGCTGAAGCTTTCTTT,CASSYKGPGGAEAFF
TRBV13,TRBJ2-3,.,.,TGTGCCAGCAGCTCAACAAGACGGATGGCGGGGTATTTT,CASSSTRRMAGYF
TRBV5-1,TRBJ2-1,.,.,TGCGCCAGCAGCTTGGGAGGCCTCCCGTACAATGAGCAGTTCTTC,CASSLGGLPYNEQFF
TRBV29-1,TRBJ2-5,.,TRBD1,TGCAGCGTTGAAGATAGGGACAGTCAGACAGAGACCCAGTACTTC,CSVEDRDSQTETQYF
TRBV4-3,TRBJ2-1,.,TRBD2,TGCGCCAGCAGCCAAGATATCTGGGCGGGAGACTCCTACAATGAGCAGTTCTTC,CASSQDIWAGDSYNEQFF
TRBV7-6,TRBJ2-1,.,TRBD2,TGTGCCAGCAGCCGTAGCGCGGGACTAGCCTACAATGAGCAGTTCTTC,CASSRSAGLAYNEQFF
TRBV27,TRBJ2-7,.,.,TGTGCCAGCAGCTCGGGACTTCGATACGAGCAGTACTTC,CASSSGLRYEQYF
TRBV4-3,TRBJ1-3,.,TRBD1,TGCGCCAGCAGCCAAGACTCCAGGGGGCTAAGAAACACCATATATTTT,CASSQDSRGLRNTIYF
TRBV19,TRBJ2-3,.,TRBD1,TGTGCCAGTAGTTATCAGGGGGCGGCAGATACGCAGTATTTT,CASSYQGAADTQYF
TRBV2,TRBJ2-6,.,.,TGTGCCAGCAGTGAATTATCCTCTGGGGCCAACGTCCTGACTTTC,CASSELSSGANVLTF
TRBV2,TRBJ1-2,once,.,TGTGCCAGCAGTGAAGGGCAGGGGTATGGCTACACCTTC,CASSEGQGYGYTF
TRBV7-9,TRBJ2-1,.,TRBD1,TGTGCCAGCAGCTTAACTCACACCGGGACAGGGGCCCTGCTTGAGCAGTTCTTC,CASSLTHTGTGALLEQFF
TRBV18,TRBJ2-1,once,.,TGTGCCAGCTCACCCACCTATGGTGAGCAGTTCTTC,CASSPTYGEQFF
TRBV9,TRBJ2-3,.,.,TGTGCCAGCAGCGTTTCCCGAGGAAACAGGGTTGGCACAGATACGCAGTATTTT,CASSVSRGNRVGTDTQYF
TRBV19,TRBJ2-1,once,TRBD1,TGTGCCAGTAGTAAGACCGGGACAGGGTATTACAATGAGCAGTTCTTC,CASSKTGTGYYNEQFF
TRBV27,TRBJ2-7,.,TRBD1,TGTGCCAGCGGGGACAGGGATGGTGACGAGCAGTACTTC,CASGDRDGDEQYF
TRBV5-4,TRBJ2-7,.,TRBD2,TGTGCCAGCAGCCTACGACTTAAAGCGGGAGCCCACGAGCAGTACTTC,CASSLRLKAGAHEQYF
TRBV9,TRBJ2-1,.,TRBD2,TGTGCCAGCGGGGGCAGCGGGAGAAATGAGCAGTTCTTC,CASGGSGRNEQFF
TRBV7-9,TRBJ2-3,.,.,TGTGCCAGCAGCTTGGAGGAGGTTGTTGATACGCAGTATTTT,CASSLEEVVDTQYF
TRBV4-3,TRBJ2-2,.,TRBD2,TGCGCCAGCAGCCAAGATTGGACTAGCTCCACCGGGGAGCTGTTTTTT,CASSQDWTSSTGELFF
TRBV18,TRBJ2-7,.,TRBD1,TGTGCCAGCTCACCGATGGAGACGGGACAGGGCCACGAGCAGTACTTC,CASSPMETGQGHEQYF
TRBV7-2,TRBJ1-2,.,TRBD1,TGTGCCAGCAGCTTATCCCGGACAGGGAATTATGGCTACACCTTC,CASSLSRTGNYGYTF
TRBV9,TRBJ2-5,.,TRBD1,TGTGCCAGCAGCGTAGTAGACGGGACAGGTAAAGAGACCCAGTACTTC,CASSVVDGTGKETQYF
TRBV7-9,TRBJ2-7,.,TRBD1,TGTGCCAGCAGTCCGTCTAGGGGGCCCTACGAGCAGTACTTC,CASSPSRGPYEQYF
TRBV5-5,TRBJ1-5,.,.,TGTGCCAGCAGCCGAGTTTATAGCAATCAGCCCCAGCATTTT,CASSRVYSNQPQHF
TRBV15,TRBJ1-5,.,TRBD1,TGTGCCACCAGCGGTCGGTCCGCCCGACAGGGCCGCAATCAGCCCCAGCATTTT,CATSGRSARQGRNQPQHF
TRBV19,TRBJ1-5,.,.,TGTGCCAGTAGTATTTCCGGGGTCCATAGCAATCAGCCCCAGCATTTT,CASSISGVHSNQPQHF
TRBV13,TRBJ2-7,.,.,TGTGCCAGCAGCCCCGGGACATTTCCCTACGAGCAGTACTTC,CASSPGTFPYEQYF
TRBV4-1,TRBJ2-1,.,.,TGCGCCAGCAGCCAAGATCTCTTCGGGCTAGCGAGGGGTCATGAGCAGTTCTTC,CASSQDLFGLARGHEQFF
TRBV6-5,TRBJ1-2,.,TRBD1,TGTGCCAGCAGCCGAAACAGGGGTGACTATGGCTACACCTTC,CASSRNRGDYGYTF
TRBV9,TRBJ2-5,.,TRBD2,TGTGCCAGCAGCGCCACTAGCGAACAAGAGACCCAGTACTTC,CASSATSEQETQYF
TRBV5-4,TRBJ2-7,.,TRBD2,TGTGCCAGCAGCCCGGAGGCGGGGGCCTACGAGCAGTACTTC,CASSPEAGAYEQYF
TRBV2,TRBJ2-3,.,TRBD2,TGTGCCAGCAGTGAAGCGGGGCTAGCGGAGATCACAGATACGCAGTATTTT,CASSEAGLAEITDTQYF
TRBV19,TRBJ2-7,once,.,TGTGCCAGCCGCCAAGGGGTAGACAGGCCCTACGAGCAGTACTTC,CASRQGVDRPYEQYF
TRBV7-2,TRBJ2-5,.,TRBD2,TGTGCCAGCAGCTTAGATGGGACTAGAGGCGAGACCCAGTACTTC,CASSLDGTRGETQYF
TRBV7-2,TRBJ2-7,.,TRBD2,TGTGCCAGCAGCTTCGGCTCAGGGACTAGCGGGGGGGTGACCTACGAGCAGTACTTC,CASSFGSGTSGGVTYEQYF
TRBV10-3,TRBJ1-6,.,.,TGTGCCATCAGGAAGACAGGAGATTATAATTCACCCCTCCACTTT,CAIRKTGDYNSPLHF
TRBV30,TRBJ2-7,.,TRBD2,TGTGCCTGGAGTGTAGGACTAGCGGGACTCGAGCAGTACTTC,CAWSVGLAGLEQYF
TRBV6-6,TRBJ1-5,once,TRBD1,TGTGCCATCCGGACAGGGGATAGCAATCAGCCCCAGCATTTT,CAIRTGDSNQPQHF
TRBV2,TRBJ2-1,.,.,TGTGCCAGCAGTGAACTCGGGGGACCCAATGAGCAGTTCTTC,CASSELGGPNEQFF
TRBV7-8,TRBJ2-3,.,.,TGTGCCAGCAGCTTATATTCGAGGGCAGATACGCAGTATTTT,CASSLYSRADTQYF
TRBV5-4,TRBJ1-4,.,TRBD1,TGTGCCAGCAGCCCGAAACAGGGGGGAGGTGAAAAACTGTTTTTT,CASSPKQGGGEKLFF